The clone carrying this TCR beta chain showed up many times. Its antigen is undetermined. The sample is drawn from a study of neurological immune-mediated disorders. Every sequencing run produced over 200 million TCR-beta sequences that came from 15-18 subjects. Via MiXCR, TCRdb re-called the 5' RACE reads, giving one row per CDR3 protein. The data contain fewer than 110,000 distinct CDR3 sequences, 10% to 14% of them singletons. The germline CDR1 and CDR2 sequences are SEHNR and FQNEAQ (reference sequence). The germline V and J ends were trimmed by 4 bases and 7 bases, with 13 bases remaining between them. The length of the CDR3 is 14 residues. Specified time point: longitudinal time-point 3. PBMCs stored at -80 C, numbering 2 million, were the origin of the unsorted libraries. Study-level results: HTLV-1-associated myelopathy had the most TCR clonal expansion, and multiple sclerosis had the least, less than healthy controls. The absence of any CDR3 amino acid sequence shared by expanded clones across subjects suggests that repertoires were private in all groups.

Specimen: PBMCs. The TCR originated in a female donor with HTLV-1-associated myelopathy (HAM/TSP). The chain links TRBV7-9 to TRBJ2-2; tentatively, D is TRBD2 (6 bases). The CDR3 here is CASSWGLVDGELFF. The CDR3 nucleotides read TGTGCCAGCAGCTGGGGACTTGTGGACGGGGAGCTGTTTTTT.